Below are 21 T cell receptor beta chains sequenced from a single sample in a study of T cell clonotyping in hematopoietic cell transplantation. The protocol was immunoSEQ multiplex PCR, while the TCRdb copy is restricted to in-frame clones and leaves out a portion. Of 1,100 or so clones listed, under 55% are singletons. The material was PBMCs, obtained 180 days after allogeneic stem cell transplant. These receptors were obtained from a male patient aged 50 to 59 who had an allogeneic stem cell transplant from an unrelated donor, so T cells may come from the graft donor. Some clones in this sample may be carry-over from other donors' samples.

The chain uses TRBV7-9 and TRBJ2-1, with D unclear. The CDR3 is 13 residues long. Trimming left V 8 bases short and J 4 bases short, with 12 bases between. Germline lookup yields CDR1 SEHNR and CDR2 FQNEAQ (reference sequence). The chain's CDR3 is CASPGVVYNEQFF. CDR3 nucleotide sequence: TGTGCCAGCCCCGGAGTGGTTTACAATGAGCAGTTCTTC.

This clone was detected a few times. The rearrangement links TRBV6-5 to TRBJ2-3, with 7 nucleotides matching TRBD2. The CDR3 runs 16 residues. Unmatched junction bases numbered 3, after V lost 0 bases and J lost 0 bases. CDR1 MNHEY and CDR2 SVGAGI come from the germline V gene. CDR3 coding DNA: TGTGCCAGCAGTTACTCGGGGGGGATTAGCACAGATACGCAGTATTTT. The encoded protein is CASSYSGGISTDTQYF.

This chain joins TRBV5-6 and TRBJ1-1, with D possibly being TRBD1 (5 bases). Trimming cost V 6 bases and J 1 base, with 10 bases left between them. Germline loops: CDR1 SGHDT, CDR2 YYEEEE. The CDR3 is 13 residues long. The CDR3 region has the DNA TGTGCCAGCACCCCTACAGGGAACACTGAAGCTTTCTTT. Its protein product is CASTPTGNTEAFF.

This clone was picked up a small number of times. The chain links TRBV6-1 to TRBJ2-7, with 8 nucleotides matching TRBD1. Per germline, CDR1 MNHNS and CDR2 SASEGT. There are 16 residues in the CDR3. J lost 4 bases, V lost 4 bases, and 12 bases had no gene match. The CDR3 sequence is CASSAGQVPFSYEQYF. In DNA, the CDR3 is TGTGCCAGCAGTGCGGGACAGGTTCCGTTTTCGTACGAGCAGTACTTC.

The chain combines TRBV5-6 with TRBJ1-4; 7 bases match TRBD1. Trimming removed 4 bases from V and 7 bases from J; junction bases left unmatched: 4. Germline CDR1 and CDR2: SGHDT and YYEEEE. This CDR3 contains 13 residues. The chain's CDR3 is CASSPTGVEKLFF. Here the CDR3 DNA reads TGTGCCAGCAGCCCCACAGGGGTTGAAAAACTGTTTTTT.

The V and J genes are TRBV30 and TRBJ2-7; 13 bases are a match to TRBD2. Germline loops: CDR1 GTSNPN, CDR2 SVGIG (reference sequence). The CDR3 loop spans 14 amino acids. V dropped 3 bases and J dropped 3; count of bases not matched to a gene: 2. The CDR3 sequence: CAWRGTSGNYEQYF. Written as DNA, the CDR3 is TGTGCCTGGAGGGGGACTAGCGGGAACTACGAGCAGTACTTC.

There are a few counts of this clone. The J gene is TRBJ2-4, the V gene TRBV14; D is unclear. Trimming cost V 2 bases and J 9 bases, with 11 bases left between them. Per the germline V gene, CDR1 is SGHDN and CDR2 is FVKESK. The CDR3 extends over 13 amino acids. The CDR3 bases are TGTGCCAGCAGCCAAATCGGATCGATCATTCAGTACTTC. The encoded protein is CASSQIGSIIQYF.

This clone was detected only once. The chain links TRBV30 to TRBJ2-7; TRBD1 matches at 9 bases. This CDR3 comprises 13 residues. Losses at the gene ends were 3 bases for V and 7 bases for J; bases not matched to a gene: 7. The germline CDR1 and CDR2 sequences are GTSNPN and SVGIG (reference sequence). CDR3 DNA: TGTGCCTGGAGGCCGGGACAGGGCGGGGAGCAGTACTTC. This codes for CAWRPGQGGEQYF.

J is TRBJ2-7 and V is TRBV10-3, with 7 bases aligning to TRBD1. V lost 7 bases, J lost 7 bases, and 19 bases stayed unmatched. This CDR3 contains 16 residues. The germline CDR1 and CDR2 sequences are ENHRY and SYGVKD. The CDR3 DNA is TGTGCCATCACAACCAACAGGGGAAGGTCCCTAGGGGAGCAGTACTTC. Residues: CAITTNRGRSLGEQYF.

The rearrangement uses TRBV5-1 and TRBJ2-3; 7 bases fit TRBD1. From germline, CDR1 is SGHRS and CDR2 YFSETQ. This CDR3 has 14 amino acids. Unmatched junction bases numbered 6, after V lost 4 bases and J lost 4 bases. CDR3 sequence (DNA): TGCGCCAGCAGCCTAAGACAGGGAGCAGATACGCAGTATTTT. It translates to CASSLRQGADTQYF.

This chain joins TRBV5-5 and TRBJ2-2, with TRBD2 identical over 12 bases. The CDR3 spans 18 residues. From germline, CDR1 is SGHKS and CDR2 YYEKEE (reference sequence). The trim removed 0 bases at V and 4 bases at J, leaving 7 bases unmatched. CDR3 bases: TGTGCCAGCAGCTTGGGGCTAGCGGGGGGGCCGAGCACCGGGGAGCTGTTTTTT. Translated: CASSLGLAGGPSTGELFF.

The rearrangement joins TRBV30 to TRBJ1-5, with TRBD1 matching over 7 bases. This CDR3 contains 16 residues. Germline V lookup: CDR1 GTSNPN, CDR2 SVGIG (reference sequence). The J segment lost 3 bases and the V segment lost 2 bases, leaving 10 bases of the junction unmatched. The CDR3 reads CAWSKLGTAYNQPQHF. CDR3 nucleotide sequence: TGTGCCTGGAGTAAACTGGGGACAGCATACAATCAGCCCCAGCATTTT.

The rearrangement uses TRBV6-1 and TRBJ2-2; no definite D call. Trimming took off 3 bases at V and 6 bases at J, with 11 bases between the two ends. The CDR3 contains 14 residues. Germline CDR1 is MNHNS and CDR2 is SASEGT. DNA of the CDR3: TGTGCCAGCAGTGACGAGAAGGGATCCGGGGAGCTGTTTTTT. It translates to CASSDEKGSGELFF.

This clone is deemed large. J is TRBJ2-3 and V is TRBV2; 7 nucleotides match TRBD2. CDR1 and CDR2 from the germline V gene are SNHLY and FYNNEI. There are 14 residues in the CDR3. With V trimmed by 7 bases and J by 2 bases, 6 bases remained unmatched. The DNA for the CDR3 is TGTGCCAGCACCCGGGACTATAACACAGATACGCAGTATTTT. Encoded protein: CASTRDYNTDTQYF.

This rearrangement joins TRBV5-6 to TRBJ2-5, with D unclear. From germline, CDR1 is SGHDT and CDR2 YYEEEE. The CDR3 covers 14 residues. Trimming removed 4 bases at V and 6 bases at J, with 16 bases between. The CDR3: CASSPGWGSQTQYF. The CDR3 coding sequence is TGTGCCAGCAGCCCGGGCTGGGGTTCGCAGACCCAGTACTTC. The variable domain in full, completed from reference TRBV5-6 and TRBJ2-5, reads DAGVTQSPTHLIKTRGQQVTLRCSPKSGHDTVSWYQQALGQGPQFIFQYYEEEERQRGNFPDRFSGHQFPNYSSELNVNALLLGDSALYLCASSPGWGSQTQYFGPGTRLLVL.

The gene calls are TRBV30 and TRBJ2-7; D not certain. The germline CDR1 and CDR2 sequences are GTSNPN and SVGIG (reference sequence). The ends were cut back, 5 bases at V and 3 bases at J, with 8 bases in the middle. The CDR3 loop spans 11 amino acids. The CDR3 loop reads CAWSRNYEQYF. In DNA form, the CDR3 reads TGTGCCTGGTCGAGGAACTACGAGCAGTACTTC.

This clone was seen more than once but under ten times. Here the CDR3 DNA reads TGTGCCAGCAGTGAGTTACAGGGAACTTTCTTT. Translation gives CASSELQGTFF. This sequence joins TRBV2 and TRBJ1-1; perhaps TRBD1 as D (6 bases). Germline CDR1 and CDR2: SNHLY and FYNNEI. Trimming took off 3 bases at V and 12 bases at J, with 11 bases between the two ends. The CDR3 runs to 11 residues.

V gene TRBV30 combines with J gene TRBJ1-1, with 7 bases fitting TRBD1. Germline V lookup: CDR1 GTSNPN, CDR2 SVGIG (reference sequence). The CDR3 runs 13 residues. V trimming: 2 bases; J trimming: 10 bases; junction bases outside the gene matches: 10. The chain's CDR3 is CAWSRDRPTGAFF. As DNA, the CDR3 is TGTGCCTGGAGTAGGGACAGACCCACAGGAGCTTTCTTT. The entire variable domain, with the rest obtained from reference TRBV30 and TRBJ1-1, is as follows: SQTIHQWPATLVQPVGSPLSLECTVEGTSNPNLYWYRQAAGRGLQLLFYSVGIGQISSEVPQNLSASRPQDRQFILSSKKLLLSDSGFYLCAWSRDRPTGAFFGQGTRLTVV.

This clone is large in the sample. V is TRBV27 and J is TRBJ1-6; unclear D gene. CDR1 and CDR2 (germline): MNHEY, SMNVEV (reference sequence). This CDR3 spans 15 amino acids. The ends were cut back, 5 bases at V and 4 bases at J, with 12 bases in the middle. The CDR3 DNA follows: TGTGCCAGCAGTCCCCATCGCGGATATAATTCACCCCTCCACTTT. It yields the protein CASSPHRGYNSPLHF.

The CDR3 loop is CSVVTATNYGYTF. CDR3 nucleotides: TGCAGCGTTGTAACAGCTACTAACTATGGCTACACCTTC. The chain is built from TRBV29-1 and TRBJ1-2; no clear D gene. Trimming stripped 4 bases from V and 0 bases from J, with 9 bases between. CDR1 SQVTM and CDR2 ANQGSEA come from the germline V gene. The CDR3 extends over 13 amino acids.

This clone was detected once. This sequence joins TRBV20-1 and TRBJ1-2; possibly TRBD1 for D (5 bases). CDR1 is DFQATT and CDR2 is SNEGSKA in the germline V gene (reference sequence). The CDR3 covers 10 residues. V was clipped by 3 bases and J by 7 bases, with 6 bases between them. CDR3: CSASQGGYTF. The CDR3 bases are TGCAGTGCTAGTCAGGGTGGCTACACCTTC.